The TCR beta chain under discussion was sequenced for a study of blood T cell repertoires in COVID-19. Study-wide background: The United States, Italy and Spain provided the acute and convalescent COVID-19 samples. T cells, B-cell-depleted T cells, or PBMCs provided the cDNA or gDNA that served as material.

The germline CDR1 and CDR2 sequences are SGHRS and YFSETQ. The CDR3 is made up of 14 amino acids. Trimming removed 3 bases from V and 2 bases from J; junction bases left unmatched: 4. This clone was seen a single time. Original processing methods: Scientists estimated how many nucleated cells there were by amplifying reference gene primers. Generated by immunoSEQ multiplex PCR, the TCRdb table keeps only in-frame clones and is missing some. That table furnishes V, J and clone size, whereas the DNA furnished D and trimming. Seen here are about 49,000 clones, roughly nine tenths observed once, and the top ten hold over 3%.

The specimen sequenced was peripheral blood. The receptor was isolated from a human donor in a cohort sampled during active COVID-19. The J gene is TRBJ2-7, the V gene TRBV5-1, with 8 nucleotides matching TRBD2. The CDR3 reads CASSYDGGAYEQYF. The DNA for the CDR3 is TGCGCCAGCAGCTACGACGGGGGGGCCTACGAGCAGTACTTC.